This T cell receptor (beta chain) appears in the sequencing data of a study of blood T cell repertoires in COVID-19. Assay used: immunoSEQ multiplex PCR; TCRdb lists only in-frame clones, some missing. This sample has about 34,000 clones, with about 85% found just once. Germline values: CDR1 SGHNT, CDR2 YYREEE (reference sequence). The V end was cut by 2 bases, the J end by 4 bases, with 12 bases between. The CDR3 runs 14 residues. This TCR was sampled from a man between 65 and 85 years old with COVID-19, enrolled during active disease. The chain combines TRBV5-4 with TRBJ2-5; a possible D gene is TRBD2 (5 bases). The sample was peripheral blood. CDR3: CASSFGEGLETQYF. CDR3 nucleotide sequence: TGTGCCAGCAGCTTTGGAGAGGGTTTAGAGACCCAGTACTTC.